Each of the 22 T cell receptor beta chains below was sequenced from the same sample in a study of CXCR3-negative and CXCR3-positive naive CD8 T cells. Each TRB cDNA library was prepared by 5' RACE (with UMI labels). Using the 5' RACE reads, TCRdb records one entry per CDR3 protein without DNA. This sample's table has about 130,000 distinct CDR3 sequences. The sequenced sample was naive CXCR3- CD8+ T cells from blood. Subset described: CD45RO-CCR7+CD27+CD95- naive CD8+ T cells lacking CXCR3 (TNR3-). The receptors come from a human donor in good health. Some clones in this sample may be carry-over from other donors' samples.

The chain combines TRBV29-1 with TRBJ2-3; TCRdb lists TRBD1, though no DNA is available to test this call. The CDR3 has 15 residues. Per the germline V gene, CDR1 is SQVTM and CDR2 is ANQGSEA. The CDR3 reads CSVEEQGWGTDTQYF.

This sequence joins TRBV6-8 and TRBJ2-1; TCRdb's D gene call, TRBD2, goes unchecked for lack of DNA. The CDR3 covers 17 residues. From germline, CDR1 is MNHGY and CDR2 SAAAGT. The CDR3 sequence is CASTGLAGGRSYNEQFF.

CDR3 residues: CASSPRDYRPFNEQFF. The chain joins TRBV12-3 or TRBV12-4 to TRBJ2-1; there is no DNA to check the TCRdb D call of TRBD2. CDR3 length equals 16 residues.

The V gene is TRBV10-3, the J gene TRBJ1-2; with no DNA, the TCRdb D assignment of TRBD1 cannot be verified. Germline values: CDR1 ENHRY, CDR2 SYGVKD. This CDR3 is 15 amino acids long. The CDR3 protein is CAISESAGGVYGYTF.

The genes are TRBV15 and TRBJ2-2; as DNA is missing, the TRBD2 call by TCRdb cannot be tested. The CDR3 covers 15 residues. Per germline, CDR1 LNHNV and CDR2 YYDKDF (reference sequence). The CDR3 region is CATSRDGRNTGELFF. The full variable domain, with the rest looked up from reference TRBV15 and TRBJ2-2, is DAMVIQNPRYQVTQFGKPVTLSCSQTLNHNVMYWYQQKSSQAPKLLFHYYDKDFNNEADTPDNFQSRRPNTSFCFLDIRSPGLGDTAMYLCATSRDGRNTGELFFGEGSRLTVL.

The rearrangement joins TRBV20-1 to TRBJ2-5; TCRdb lists TRBD1, though no DNA is available to test this call. Per the germline V gene, CDR1 is DFQATT and CDR2 is SNEGSKA (reference sequence). There are 19 residues in the CDR3. CDR3 sequence: CSARDFERGSGGIRETQYF.

The chain employs TRBV4-2 and TRBJ2-1; with no DNA, the TCRdb D assignment of TRBD2 cannot be verified. Germline V gene sequence: CDR1 LGHNA, CDR2 YNFKEQ. The CDR3 length is 15 residues. The CDR3 sequence: CASSQVVEGGNEQFF.

The rearrangement joins TRBV27 to TRBJ2-5; TCRdb indicates TRBD2, and absent DNA this call remains unverified. Germline CDR1 and CDR2: MNHEY and SMNVEV (reference sequence). This CDR3 is 15 amino acids long. CDR3 residues: CASSPGTSSQENQYF.

V and J are TRBV6-5 and TRBJ1-2. This CDR3 region has 14 residues. Germline V gene lookup returns CDR1 MNHEY and CDR2 SVGAGI. The CDR3 sequence is CASKILVQSNGYTF.

The rearrangement links TRBV20-1 to TRBJ2-7. Germline V lookup: CDR1 DFQATT, CDR2 SNEGSKA (reference sequence). The CDR3 totals 12 residues. This CDR3 reads CSARDRPYEQYF.

The chain recombines TRBV5-1 with TRBJ2-7. Per germline, CDR1 SGHRS and CDR2 YFSETQ. CDR3 size: 14 residues. The CDR3 here is CASNHWTGAYEQYF.

The gene calls are TRBV27 and TRBJ2-3; without DNA, the TCRdb call of TRBD1 cannot be checked. This CDR3 region has 14 residues. The germline CDR1 and CDR2 sequences are MNHEY and SMNVEV (reference sequence). The CDR3 spells CASSVGPTPPGQYF.

The CDR3 protein is CASSFGGGPTYEQYF. The chain has TRBV27 and TRBJ2-7; TCRdb names TRBD2, which stays unverified in the absence of DNA. The CDR3 is made up of 15 amino acids. Germline CDR1 MNHEY, CDR2 SMNVEV (reference sequence).

The genes are TRBV20-1 and TRBJ2-1. This CDR3 is 14 amino acids long. Germline assignment: CDR1 DFQATT and CDR2 SNEGSKA (reference sequence). CDR3 sequence reads: CSARDSWGYNEQFF.

The chain joins TRBV14 to TRBJ2-1. This CDR3 region has 14 residues. The V gene's germline CDR1 is SGHDN and CDR2 FVKESK. The CDR3 region is CASRAHSSYNEQFF.

The chain links TRBV12-3 or TRBV12-4 to TRBJ2-3. This CDR3 is 13 amino acids long. CDR3 amino acids: CANGPQFTDTQYF.

The V gene is TRBV13, the J gene TRBJ2-1; TCRdb's D call, TRBD2, is unchecked because there is no DNA. CDR1 and CDR2 (germline): PRHDT, FYEKMQ (reference sequence). This CDR3 region has 17 residues. The CDR3 is CASSLDPSGGATNEQFF.

The genes are TRBV27 and TRBJ1-4; the D call of TRBD1 rests on TCRdb alone, since no DNA is present to check it. This CDR3 has 14 residues. The germline gives CDR1 MNHEY, CDR2 SMNVEV (reference sequence). CDR3 loop: CASSYGGTGEKLFF.

The chain recombines TRBV5-1 with TRBJ2-7; TCRdb names TRBD1, which stays unverified in the absence of DNA. CDR1 and CDR2 from the germline V gene are SGHRS and YFSETQ. The CDR3 length is 15 residues. CDR3 protein: CASSLGLGGTYEQYF.

V and J are TRBV29-1 and TRBJ2-7; the TRBD1 assignment by TCRdb is unverifiable without DNA. Germline V gives CDR1 SQVTM, CDR2 ANQGSEA. This CDR3 is built from 11 residues. The CDR3 protein is CSGGQGDEQYF.

The chain recombines TRBV4-2 with TRBJ1-1; TCRdb's D call, TRBD1, is unchecked because there is no DNA. The CDR3 runs 16 residues. The germline gives CDR1 LGHNA, CDR2 YNFKEQ. The CDR3 here is CASSLGVERGITEAFF.

The chain recombines TRBV29-1 with TRBJ1-2. The CDR3 sequence is 13 residues long. The germline V gene encodes CDR1 SQVTM and CDR2 ANQGSEA. CDR3 residues: CSVEEGFNYGYTF.